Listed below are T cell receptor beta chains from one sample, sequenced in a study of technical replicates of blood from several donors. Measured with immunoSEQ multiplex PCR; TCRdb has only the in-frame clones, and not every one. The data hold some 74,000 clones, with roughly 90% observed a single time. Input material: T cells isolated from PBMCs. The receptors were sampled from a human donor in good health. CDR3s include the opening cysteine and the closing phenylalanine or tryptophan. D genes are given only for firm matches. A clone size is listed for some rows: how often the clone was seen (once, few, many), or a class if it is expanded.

cdr3_aa: CASSFQGAEQYF; cdr3_nt: TGTGCCAGCAGTTTCCAGGGTGCCGAGCAGTACTTC; j_call: TRBJ2-7; d_call: NA; v_call: TRBV2; clone_size: NA
cdr3_aa: CASSADAGGAYNEQFF; cdr3_nt: TGTGCCAGCAGCGCCGACGCAGGGGGCGCTTACAATGAGCAGTTCTTC; j_call: TRBJ2-1; d_call: TRBD1; v_call: TRBV11-2; clone_size: NA
cdr3_aa: CSIRTGGTYEQYF; cdr3_nt: TGCAGTATAAGGACAGGGGGCACCTACGAGCAGTACTTC; j_call: TRBJ2-7; d_call: TRBD1; v_call: TRBV29-1; clone_size: once
cdr3_aa: CASSLTGGSNQPQHF; cdr3_nt: TGCGCCAGCAGCTTAACAGGGGGGAGCAATCAGCCCCAGCATTTT; j_call: TRBJ1-5; d_call: TRBD1; v_call: TRBV5-1; clone_size: NA
cdr3_aa: CASSSRTDEQFF; cdr3_nt: TGTGCCAGCAGTTCCCGGACTGATGAGCAGTTCTTC; j_call: TRBJ2-1; d_call: NA; v_call: TRBV6-1; clone_size: NA
cdr3_aa: CASSLAGGPYNEQFF; cdr3_nt: TGTGCCAGCAGTTTAGCGGGAGGACCCTACAATGAGCAGTTCTTC; j_call: TRBJ2-1; d_call: TRBD2; v_call: TRBV6-6; clone_size: once
cdr3_aa: CASSPGTGGFNEQYF; cdr3_nt: TGTGCCAGCAGTCCCGGGACAGGGGGCTTTAACGAGCAGTACTTC; j_call: TRBJ2-7; d_call: TRBD1; v_call: TRBV5-8; clone_size: NA
cdr3_aa: CASSSPDYGYTF; cdr3_nt: TGTGCCAGCAGCTCTCCTGACTATGGCTACACCTTC; j_call: TRBJ1-2; d_call: NA; v_call: TRBV5-4; clone_size: NA
cdr3_aa: CASSLNRAGARNEQFF; cdr3_nt: TGTGCCAGCAGCTTAAATAGAGCGGGGGCTCGGAATGAGCAGTTCTTC; j_call: TRBJ2-1; d_call: TRBD2; v_call: TRBV7-3; clone_size: NA
cdr3_aa: CASSGQGEGYNEQFF; cdr3_nt: TGTGCCAGCAGCGGACAGGGGGAGGGGTACAATGAGCAGTTCTTC; j_call: TRBJ2-1; d_call: TRBD1; v_call: TRBV9; clone_size: once
cdr3_aa: CAWSVRRTGGTEAFF; cdr3_nt: TGTGCCTGGAGTGTACGGAGGACAGGGGGCACTGAAGCTTTCTTT; j_call: TRBJ1-1; d_call: TRBD1; v_call: TRBV30; clone_size: NA
cdr3_aa: CASRGGLDGYTF; cdr3_nt: TGCGCCAGCCGGGGGGGGCTTGATGGCTACACCTTC; j_call: TRBJ1-2; d_call: NA; v_call: TRBV5-1; clone_size: NA
cdr3_aa: CASNNLTSQETQYF; cdr3_nt: TGTGCCAGCAACAACCTCACCTCCCAAGAGACCCAGTACTTC; j_call: TRBJ2-5; d_call: NA; v_call: TRBV27; clone_size: NA
cdr3_aa: CASSLSSGSIPDTQYF; cdr3_nt: TGTGCCAGCAGCCTATCCAGCGGGAGTATCCCAGATACGCAGTATTTT; j_call: TRBJ2-3; d_call: TRBD2; v_call: TRBV11-2; clone_size: NA